Detailed here is one T cell receptor beta chain. The data were taken from a study of cytomegalovirus exposure and HLA in healthy donors. PCR primers comprised 60 Vbeta and 13 Jbeta primers. Measured with immunoSEQ multiplex PCR; TCRdb has only the in-frame clones, and not every one. Among under 150,000 clones, 65% to 85% were seen once, and the ten largest hold approximately 3%. The CDR3 consists of 14 residues. Per germline, CDR1 SGHTA and CDR2 FQGNSA. V lost 5 bases and J lost 3, with 11 bases in between. The clonotype was recovered from a male donor in good health and CMV-seronegative. The sample consisted of PBMCs. This chain joins TRBV7-2 and TRBJ2-1; tentatively, D is TRBD2 (5 bases). The CDR3 DNA is TGTGCCAGCAGCCTAAGGGAGTACTACAATGAGCAGTTCTTC. It yields the protein CASSLREYYNEQFF.